Following are 23 T cell receptor beta chains from one sample sequenced in a study of CXCR3-negative and CXCR3-positive naive CD8 T cells. General study results and limits: Naive cells positive for CXCR3 carried more hydrophobic TRB CDR3s than CXCR3-negative ones.

Antigens for these TCRs are unknown. Through 5' RACE with UMI labels, the TRB cDNA libraries were prepared. TCRdb reprocessed the 5' RACE reads and keeps a single row for each CDR3 protein, giving no DNA. The sample's table shows 75,000 to 100,000 distinct CDR3 sequences. What was sequenced was naive CXCR3+ CD8+ T cells from blood. Subset meaning: CD45RO-CCR7+CD27+CD95- naive CD8+ T cells expressing CXCR3 (TNR3+). Receptor source: a human donor in good health. Some clones in this sample may be carry-over from other donors' samples.

The chain couples TRBV12-3 or TRBV12-4 to TRBJ1-1; TCRdb gives TRBD1 as the D gene, but with no DNA this cannot be confirmed. This CDR3 spans 16 amino acids. CDR3 in amino acids: CASSLWDRAMNTEAFF.

V is TRBV6-2 or TRBV6-3 and J is TRBJ2-7; TCRdb lists TRBD2, though no DNA is available to test this call. The CDR3 is made up of 13 amino acids. Germline V gene lookup returns CDR1 MNHEY and CDR2 SVGEGT. CDR3 sequence reads: CATWSGGAYEQYF.

The rearrangement joins TRBV7-9 to TRBJ2-7; lacking DNA, the TRBD1 call made by TCRdb goes unchecked. Germline V CDR1 and CDR2: SEHNR, FQNEAQ (reference sequence). The CDR3 sequence is 16 residues long. The CDR3 sequence: CASSLAGTVPTYEQYF.

The V and J genes are TRBV6-6 and TRBJ2-7; TCRdb gives TRBD1 as the D gene, but with no DNA this cannot be confirmed. CDR1 is MNHNY and CDR2 is SVGAGI in the germline V gene (reference sequence). The CDR3 consists of 14 residues. CDR3 in amino acids: CASSPTGFSYEQYF.

The chain is built from TRBV5-5 and TRBJ2-7. Germline V gene lookup returns CDR1 SGHKS and CDR2 YYEKEE (reference sequence). The CDR3 has 15 residues. The CDR3 spells CASSLSSLNTYEQYF.

This chain joins TRBV7-9 and TRBJ2-2; with no DNA, the TCRdb D assignment of TRBD1 cannot be verified. The CDR3 is 13 residues long. Germline CDR1 is SEHNR and CDR2 is FQNEAQ (reference sequence). The CDR3 is CASSPPQAGELFF. The full variable domain, its missing parts supplied by reference TRBV7-9 and TRBJ2-2, is DTGVSQNPRHKITKRGQNVTFRCDPISEHNRLYWYRQTLGQGPEFLTYFQNEAQLEKSRLLSDRFSAERPKGSFSTLEIQRTEQGDSAMYLCASSPPQAGELFFGEGSRLTVL.

The gene calls are TRBV14 and TRBJ1-2; the TRBD1 assignment by TCRdb is unverifiable without DNA. CDR1 SGHDN and CDR2 FVKESK come from the germline V gene. There are 13 residues in the CDR3. The CDR3 loop reads CASSQQGDYGYTF. Full variable domain (outside the CDR3, taken from reference TRBV14 and TRBJ1-2): EAGVTQFPSHSVIEKGQTVTLRCDPISGHDNLYWYRRVMGKEIKFLLHFVKESKQDESGMPNNRFLAERTGGTYSTLKVQPAELEDSGVYFCASSQQGDYGYTFGSGTRLTVV.

This chain links TRBV6-2 or TRBV6-3 with TRBJ1-2; TCRdb names TRBD1, which stays unverified in the absence of DNA. Germline V lookup: CDR1 MNHEY, CDR2 SVGEGT. The CDR3 is made up of 17 amino acids. CDR3 sequence: CASSLLLGTEDNYGYTF.

This rearrangement joins TRBV7-7 to TRBJ2-3; TCRdb's D call of TRBD1 is untestable without DNA. The CDR3 spans 14 residues. Germline assignment: CDR1 SSHAT and CDR2 FNYEAQ (reference sequence). This chain's CDR3 is CASSQGTEQDTQYF.

This chain joins TRBV5-4 and TRBJ2-7; no DNA is available, so the TRBD1 call from TCRdb remains unchecked. The germline CDR1 and CDR2 sequences are SGHNT and YYREEE (reference sequence). This CDR3 comprises 13 residues. CDR3: CAIGTGGTYEQYF.

The chain is built from TRBV7-9 and TRBJ2-4; as DNA is missing, the TRBD1 call by TCRdb cannot be tested. The CDR3 length is 14 residues. CDR1 and CDR2 from the germline V gene are SEHNR and FQNEAQ (reference sequence). The chain's CDR3 is CASTQGSSKNIQYF.

J is TRBJ2-7 and V is TRBV10-3. The CDR3 spans 14 residues. Germline CDR1 ENHRY, CDR2 SYGVKD. CDR3 in amino acids: CAISEDWDSYEQYF.

The genes are TRBV2 and TRBJ2-1; the D call from TCRdb, TRBD2, cannot be confirmed without DNA. This CDR3 has 20 amino acids. From germline, CDR1 is SNHLY and CDR2 FYNNEI. The CDR3 here is CASSPTVLSSGGASYNEQFF.

The genes are TRBV30 and TRBJ2-2. The germline V gene encodes CDR1 GTSNPN and CDR2 SVGIG (reference sequence). The CDR3 has 12 amino acids. This chain's CDR3 is CAWNLGSGELFF. Full variable domain (remainder filled in from reference TRBV30 and TRBJ2-2): SQTIHQWPATLVQPVGSPLSLECTVEGTSNPNLYWYRQAAGRGLQLLFYSVGIGQISSEVPQNLSASRPQDRQFILSSKKLLLSDSGFYLCAWNLGSGELFFGEGSRLTVL.

This rearrangement joins TRBV19 to TRBJ2-3; TCRdb's assignment of TRBD1 cannot be checked, as there is no DNA. The CDR3 runs to 14 residues. Germline CDR1 and CDR2: LNHDA and SQIVND (reference sequence). CDR3 in amino acids: CASCGGEFTDTQYF.

V is TRBV20-1 and J is TRBJ2-7. The CDR3 is made up of 11 amino acids. Germline V gene sequence: CDR1 DFQATT, CDR2 SNEGSKA (reference sequence). This CDR3 is CSARLIYERYF.

V and J are TRBV12-3 or TRBV12-4 and TRBJ2-6; with no DNA, the TCRdb D assignment of TRBD1 cannot be verified. This CDR3 region has 16 residues. The CDR3 protein is CASSLYALAGANVLTF.

This chain uses TRBV7-6 with TRBJ2-1. The V gene's germline CDR1 is SGHVS and CDR2 FNYEAQ. The CDR3 covers 13 residues. The chain's CDR3 is CASGGRTYNEQFF.

The CDR3 reads CASSELNRGGYTF. The chain joins TRBV25-1 to TRBJ1-2; TCRdb's D call, TRBD1, is unchecked because there is no DNA. The CDR3 length is 13 residues. Germline values: CDR1 MGHDK, CDR2 SYGVNS.

The chain links TRBV5-6 to TRBJ2-3; checking the TCRdb D call of TRBD2 is not possible without DNA. The CDR3 totals 16 residues. Germline lookup yields CDR1 SGHDT and CDR2 YYEEEE. CDR3 in amino acids: CASSRGTSGGTDTQYF.

The CDR3 sequence: CSVDGDRSYEQYF. The V call is TRBV29-1, the J call TRBJ2-7; TCRdb picks TRBD1, but there is no DNA to check that call. This CDR3 has 13 amino acids. Per germline, CDR1 SQVTM and CDR2 ANQGSEA.

This chain connects TRBV27 to TRBJ2-4; with no DNA, the TCRdb D assignment of TRBD1 cannot be verified. CDR3 size: 11 residues. Germline loops: CDR1 MNHEY, CDR2 SMNVEV (reference sequence). The CDR3: CASSFRGIQYF.

J is TRBJ2-1 and V is TRBV6-2 or TRBV6-3; with no DNA, the TCRdb D assignment of TRBD2 cannot be verified. This CDR3 spans 15 amino acids. Per the germline V gene, CDR1 is MNHEY and CDR2 is SVGEGT. The CDR3 loop is CASSYSVAGAGEPFF.